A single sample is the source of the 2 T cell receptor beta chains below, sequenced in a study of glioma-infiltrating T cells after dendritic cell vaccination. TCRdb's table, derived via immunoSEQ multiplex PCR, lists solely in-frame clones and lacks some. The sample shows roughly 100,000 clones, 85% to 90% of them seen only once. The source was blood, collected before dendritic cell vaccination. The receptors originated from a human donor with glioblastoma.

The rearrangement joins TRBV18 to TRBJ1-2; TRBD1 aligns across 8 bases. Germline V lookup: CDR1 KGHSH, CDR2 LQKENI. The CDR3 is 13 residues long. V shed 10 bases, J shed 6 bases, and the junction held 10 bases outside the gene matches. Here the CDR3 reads CATTTGGQDGYTF. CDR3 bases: TGTGCCACCACCACAGGGGGACAGGATGGCTACACCTTC.

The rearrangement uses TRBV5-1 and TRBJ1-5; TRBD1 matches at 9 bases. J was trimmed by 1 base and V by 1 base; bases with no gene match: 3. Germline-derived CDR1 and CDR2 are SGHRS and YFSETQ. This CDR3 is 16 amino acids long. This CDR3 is CASSLTGQGSNQPQHF. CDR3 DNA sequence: TGCGCCAGCAGCTTGACGGGACAGGGAAGCAATCAGCCCCAGCATTTT.